Following are 7 T cell receptor beta chains from one sample sequenced in a study of T cell changes during pregnancy in multiple sclerosis. This table comes from immunoSEQ multiplex PCR, and its TCRdb copy is limited to in-frame clones, with some not included. The sample consists of around 100,000 clones, less than 95% of them appearing once. This specimen consisted of peripheral blood, obtained in the second trimester of pregnancy. The receptors stem from a female donor in good health, enrolled as a control in a pregnancy study.

This sequence joins TRBV2 and TRBJ2-7, with 9 bases fitting TRBD1. There are 15 residues in the CDR3. Unmatched junction bases numbered 6, after V lost 2 bases and J lost 4 bases. CDR1 SNHLY and CDR2 FYNNEI come from the germline V gene. CDR3 DNA sequence: TGTGCCAGCAGTGAACGCCGGGACAGGGAATACGAGCAGTACTTC. Translated: CASSERRDREYEQYF. Based on the CDR3 plus reference TRBV2 and TRBJ2-7, the full variable domain is EPEVTQTPSHQVTQMGQEVILRCVPISNHLYFYWYRQILGQKVEFLVSFYNNEISEKSEIFDDQFSVERPDGSNFTLKIRSTKLEDSAMYFCASSERRDREYEQYFGPGTRLTVT.

The rearrangement joins TRBV6-1 to TRBJ1-2, with 7 bases lining up with TRBD1. CDR3 size: 14 residues. The trim removed 1 base at V and 4 bases at J, leaving 3 bases unmatched. Per germline, CDR1 MNHNS and CDR2 SASEGT. CDR3 sequence reads: CASSEVRDSYGYTF. In nucleotides, the CDR3 is TGTGCCAGCAGTGAAGTCCGGGACAGCTATGGCTACACCTTC.

The rearrangement links TRBV7-2 to TRBJ1-3; the D gene is possibly TRBD1 (6 bases). In germline, CDR1 is SGHTA, CDR2 FQGNSA. Trimming took off 6 bases at V and 2 bases at J, with 11 bases between the two ends. CDR3 length: 14 amino acids. CDR3 bases: TGTGCCAGCAGGTCACAGGGACCTGGAAACACCATATATTTT. It translates to CASRSQGPGNTIYF. Complete variable domain (other parts from reference TRBV7-2 and TRBJ1-3): GAGVSQSPSNKVTEKGKDVELRCDPISGHTALYWYRQSLGQGLEFLIYFQGNSAPDKSGLPSDRFSAERTGGSVSTLTIQRTQQEDSAVYLCASRSQGPGNTIYFGEGSWLTVV.

The chain is built from TRBV10-2 and TRBJ2-1, with 7 bases that match TRBD1. The CDR3 length is 12 residues. CDR1 WSHSY and CDR2 SAAADI come from the germline V gene. J was trimmed by 4 bases and V by 6 bases; bases with no gene match: 0. The CDR3 bases are TGCGCCAGCAGGGGACAGTACAATGAGCAGTTCTTC. Translation gives CASRGQYNEQFF.

A few counts support this clone. CDR3 protein: CSSLRRAGETEAFF. The CDR3 nucleotides read TGCAGCTCCCTACGCCGGGCAGGGGAAACTGAAGCTTTCTTT. The J gene is TRBJ1-1, the V gene TRBV29-1; D perhaps matches TRBD1 (6 bases). CDR3 size: 14 residues. Deletions cut 8 bases from V and 5 bases from J, with 21 bases between. Germline CDR1 is SQVTM and CDR2 is ANQGSEA.

The CDR3 DNA reads as TGTGCCAGCTTATCCCTTCTTCGGGGTAGGCTCTCCTACAATGAGCAGTTCTTC. It yields the protein CASLSLLRGRLSYNEQFF. The V and J genes are TRBV28 and TRBJ2-1; D might be TRBD2 (5 bases). The V end lost 8 bases, the J end lost 0 bases, and 23 bases lay between the germline ends. Per germline, CDR1 MDHEN and CDR2 SYDVKM. The CDR3 totals 18 residues. Together with reference TRBV28 and TRBJ2-1, the CDR3 gives the full variable domain: DVKVTQSSRYLVKRTGEKVFLECVQDMDHENMFWYRQDPGLGLRLIYFSYDVKMKEKGDIPEGYSVSREKKERFSLILESASTNQTSMYLCASLSLLRGRLSYNEQFFGPGTRLTVL.

This clone was observed a single time. The chain couples TRBV18 to TRBJ2-5, with D unclear. Germline lookup yields CDR1 KGHSH and CDR2 LQKENI. The length of the CDR3 is 16 residues. Trimming pared 0 bases from V and 5 bases from J, leaving 16 bases between. Written as DNA, the CDR3 is TGTGCCAGCTCACCACCGACGCTAGGCACTGCGGAGACCCAGTACTTC. It codes for CASSPPTLGTAETQYF.